This T cell receptor beta chain was retrieved from a study of T cell repertoires in ileal Crohn's disease (dated by TCRdb to the late 2010s). Describing the broader study: The median duration of disease was about 7.3 years, and at the time of surgery less than 40% of patients were active smokers. Surgery was performed for a complication in all patients, with stricturing disease in about 60% and penetrating disease in approximately 40%. Postoperative therapy was given to about half of the patients, with thiopurines administered to 11 patients and anti-TNF agents administered to under 20 patients. The M6 samples were biopsies of the neoterminal ileum collected during postoperative colonoscopy. TCR repertoire analysis was performed in fewer than 70 Crohn's disease patients drawn from a prospective multicentre cohort. The study was conducted in parallel with a multicentre cohort that was designed to identify predictors of early endoscopic recurrence following ileocolonic resection. Endoscopic postoperative recurrence was defined as a Rutgeerts score above i0. A total of some 170 mucosal samples from some 50 patients were sequenced, collected from several sites on the surgical specimen as well as at postoperative endoscopy. Paper-wide results and their limitations: Postoperative endoscopy timing varied within the first year after surgery, with a median delay of roughly 6.3 months. Sorted CD8 T cells carried more high-frequency clones than CD4 T cells, suggesting mucosal expansions were mainly CD8. Endoscopic recurrence was found to be associated with higher high-frequency clone percentages at surgery, and recurrence was observed in all patients with clonality above 26.8% (18/57). Only a subgroup of patients, of unstated size, had mucosal CD4 and CD8 T cells sorted and sequenced. A significantly higher proportion of clonal expansions was observed in active smokers at surgery than in non-smokers (about 25% vs 20%, p=0.02).

From the germline V gene, CDR1 is MGHRA and CDR2 is YSYEKL. V and J are truncated by 0 bases and 4 bases respectively, leaving an intervening sequence of 16 bases. Inclusive of the bounding cysteine and phenylalanine, the CDR3 is 17 residues long. Solely the CDR3 DNA is kept, with 51 bases framed from the first base. Regarding this clone: The clone's antigen remains unknown. The input lacks base qualities; no much larger clone sits a single base away.

Roughly 0.55 micrograms of biopsy DNA per sample were submitted for commercial TCRB immunosequencing. CDR3 regions were amplified from genomic DNA by Adaptive Biotechnology using a two-step, amplification bias-controlled multiplex PCR. In the first PCR, primers covered every V and J gene segment, and in the second PCR, barcodes and Illumina adapters were added. CDR3 libraries were sequenced using an Illumina instrument. Per the original workflow: The analysis used both the pipelines supplied by the vendor and custom analysis of the raw data in R/Bioconductor with R version 3.3.0. Clonality, which ranges from 0 to 1, was calculated as the inverse of the normalised Shannon entropy across all productive clones. High-frequency clones were defined as the repertoire share of the top 100 clones, retaining only clones passing a 95% confidence test. The Simpson index measured repertoire diversity, and the Morisita-Horn index measured overlap between samples. Not all clones reach the TCRdb copy of this immuneACCESS table, which keeps in-frame sequences only. Checked studies attribute under half of the gap to unresolved V genes and leave the rest unexplained. That table gives V, J and clone size, and the DNA gave D and trimming. The sample has about 11,000 clones on record, roughly 80% of them singletons. The leading ten clones occupy around 16% of the sample.

Taken with the paper, the label for time point translates to: neoterminal ileum biopsy at postoperative endoscopy, about 6 months after surgery. Adults with ileal or ileocolonic Crohn's disease for whom ileocolonic resection was indicated were considered eligible. Before DNA extraction, whole ileal mucosal biopsies were kept frozen at -80 degrees C. A TRizol-based method was used to extract genomic DNA from the frozen whole biopsies, and the DNA was quantified with a NanoDrop 2000 spectrophotometer. The chain links TRBV4-1 with TRBJ2-1; the D segment could be TRBD1, given 6 matching bases. Specimen: ileal tissue. The clonotype comes from an adult with Crohn's disease. The sequenced DNA is TGCGCCAGCAGCCAAGATAGAGGGGGACCGATTTACAATGAGCAGTTCTTC. This codes for CASSQDRGGPIYNEQFF.